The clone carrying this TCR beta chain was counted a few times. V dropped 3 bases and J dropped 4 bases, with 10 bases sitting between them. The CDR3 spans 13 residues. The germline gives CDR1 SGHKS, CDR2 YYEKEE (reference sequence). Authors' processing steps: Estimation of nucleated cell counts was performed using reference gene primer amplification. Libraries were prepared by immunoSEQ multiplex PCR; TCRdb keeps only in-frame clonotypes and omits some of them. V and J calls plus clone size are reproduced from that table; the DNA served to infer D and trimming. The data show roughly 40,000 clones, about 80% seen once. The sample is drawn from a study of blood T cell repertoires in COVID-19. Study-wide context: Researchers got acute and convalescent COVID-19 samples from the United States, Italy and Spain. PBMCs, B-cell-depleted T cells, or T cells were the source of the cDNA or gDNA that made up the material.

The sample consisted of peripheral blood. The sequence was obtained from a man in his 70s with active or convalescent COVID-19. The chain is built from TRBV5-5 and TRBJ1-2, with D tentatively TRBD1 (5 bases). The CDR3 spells CASSWGIGYGYTF. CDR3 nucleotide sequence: TGTGCCAGCAGCTGGGGCATCGGCTATGGCTACACCTTC.